This TCR beta chain was recorded in a study of a mutant IDH1 vaccine in newly diagnosed glioma. Study-level points and caveats: Apparently, pseudoprogression bore no relation to changes among the top peripheral T cell clonotypes.

Libraries were prepared by immunoSEQ multiplex PCR; TCRdb keeps only in-frame clonotypes and omits some of them. The sample shows about 38,000 clones, roughly 92% of them seen only once. Time point meaning: baseline, week 1 (first vaccination visit). The treatment: pre-vaccination baseline after standard-of-care therapy. V lost 2 bases, J lost 3 bases, and 11 bases lay in between. Germline CDR1 LGHNA, CDR2 YNFKEQ. The CDR3 has 15 residues. This clone has just one count. Antigen: not known. The material was PBMCs, obtained from a glioma patient treated with radiotherapy, temozolomide or both. This TCR derives from a man aged 18 to 35 with glioma. V usage is TRBV4-2 and J usage is TRBJ1-5; D gene unclear. CDR3 in amino acids: CASSQNIGDNQPQHF. CDR3 in DNA: TGTGCCAGCAGCCAAAATATCGGGGACAATCAGCCCCAGCATTTT.